This TCR beta chain is drawn from a study of beta chain features in type 1 diabetes. Reverse transcribing all isolated RNA meant expressed TCRB transcripts were sequenced. Using immunoSEQ multiplex PCR, the repertoire was profiled, and TCRdb retains in-frame clones only, with some absent. The sample has about 360,000 clones; 10% to 15% are singletons. Material: naive CD4+ T cells from blood. The TCR comes from a man younger than 30 in good health.

The CDR3 nucleotides are TGTGCCAGCAGTTTACTCAGGAGGACCGGGGAGCTGTTTTTT. Its protein is CASSLLRRTGELFF. This chain connects TRBV28 to TRBJ2-2; possibly TRBD2 for D (5 bases). CDR3 length equals 14 residues. Germline lookup yields CDR1 MDHEN and CDR2 SYDVKM. V was trimmed by 2 bases and J by 5 bases, leaving 9 bases between them.